Listed here are 31 T cell receptor beta chains from one sample, sequenced in a study of OX40 agonist ivuxolimab in advanced cancers. Clones were read by immunoSEQ multiplex PCR, and TCRdb kept only the in-frame ones, dropping some. The repertoire holds 65,000 to 95,000 clones, with approximately 90% as singletons. The sample consisted of CD4+ or CD8+ T cells sorted from blood, taken in a trial of the OX40 agonist ivuxolimab. Source of these receptors: an adult with an advanced solid tumor such as melanoma, head and neck, liver or kidney cancer.

In its sample, this clone is medium-sized (0.01 to 0.1%). This chain connects TRBV19 to TRBJ1-1; D possibly corresponds to TRBD1 (6 bases). V was pared by 2 bases and J by 3 bases, with 10 bases between. This CDR3 is 14 amino acids long. CDR1 LNHDA and CDR2 SQIVND come from the germline V gene (reference sequence). The DNA of the CDR3 is TGTGCCAGTAGTATAACCAGGGGATACACTGAAGCTTTCTTT. This codes for CASSITRGYTEAFF.

The chain recombines TRBV19 with TRBJ2-3, with D tentatively TRBD1 or TRBD2 (5 bases each). The germline gives CDR1 LNHDA, CDR2 SQIVND (reference sequence). This CDR3 region has 18 residues. Trimming left V 1 base short and J 6 bases short, with 23 bases between. The chain's CDR3 is CASSIAGLVRDVGDTQYF. As DNA, the CDR3 is TGTGCCAGTAGTATAGCAGGCTTGGTCAGGGACGTTGGGGATACGCAGTATTTT.

The gene calls are TRBV21-1 and TRBJ2-2. TRBV21-1 is a documented pseudogene. This CDR3 has 15 amino acids. This CDR3 reads CASNLFGRKIGELFF. The CDR3 coding sequence is TGTGCCAGCAATTTATTCGGCCGTAAGATCGGGGAGCTGTTTTTT.

The chain joins TRBV10-2 to TRBJ2-1; the match to TRBD2 covers 8 bases. V lost 7 bases, J lost 0 bases, and 11 bases stayed unmatched. CDR1 is WSHSY and CDR2 is SAAADI in the germline V gene. This CDR3 contains 17 residues. The CDR3 nucleotides read TGCGCCAGCATAGGGGAGCGGGGGTTCAGCTCCTACAATGAGCAGTTCTTC. It codes for CASIGERGFSSYNEQFF.

The chain couples TRBV6-1 to TRBJ2-2, with no clear D. This CDR3 is 16 amino acids long. V was cut by 0 bases and J by 0 bases, with 8 bases left in between. The germline V gene encodes CDR1 MNHNS and CDR2 SASEGT. The CDR3 region is CASSEAHGANTGELFF. CDR3 nucleotides: TGTGCCAGCAGTGAAGCACACGGCGCGAACACCGGGGAGCTGTTTTTT.

The rearrangement uses TRBV4-1 and TRBJ2-7; D tentatively fits TRBD1 or TRBD2 (5 bases each). V gave up 3 bases and J gave up 5 bases, with 14 bases separating them. There are 14 residues in the CDR3. Looked up from germline, CDR1 is MGHRA and CDR2 is YSYEKL. CDR3 region: CASSHVGERDEQYF. In DNA form, the CDR3 reads TGCGCCAGCAGCCATGTAGGGGAGAGGGACGAGCAGTACTTC.

The chain recombines TRBV4-1 with TRBJ1-1; D call uncertain. The CDR3 runs 15 residues. V was trimmed by 0 bases and J by 6 bases, leaving 14 bases between them. Germline CDR1 MGHRA, CDR2 YSYEKL. This CDR3 reads CASSQDPSGWAEAFF. CDR3 coding DNA: TGCGCCAGCAGCCAAGACCCTAGTGGGTGGGCTGAAGCTTTCTTT.

This rearrangement joins TRBV9 to TRBJ1-1; possible D gene TRBD1, 5 bases. V dropped 0 bases and J dropped 4 bases, with 10 bases sitting between them. CDR1 and CDR2 from the germline V gene are SGDLS and YYNGEE. The CDR3 sequence is 14 residues long. CDR3 in DNA: TGTGCCAGCAGCGTAGGCGTTGGGGGCACTGAAGCTTTCTTT. Its protein product is CASSVGVGGTEAFF.

This clone has just one count. The gene calls are TRBV5-6 and TRBJ2-3; D might be TRBD2 (6 bases). With 1 base removed from V and 0 bases from J, the gap between germline ends came to 18 bases. The CDR3 spans 18 residues. Germline V gene lookup returns CDR1 SGHDT and CDR2 YYEEEE. The CDR3 is CASSLRASGGASTDTQYF. For the CDR3, the DNA is TGTGCCAGCAGCTTGCGAGCTTCGGGCGGGGCTAGCACAGATACGCAGTATTTT. The full variable domain, completed using reference TRBV5-6 and TRBJ2-3, is DAGVTQSPTHLIKTRGQQVTLRCSPKSGHDTVSWYQQALGQGPQFIFQYYEEEERQRGNFPDRFSGHQFPNYSSELNVNALLLGDSALYLCASSLRASGGASTDTQYFGPGTRLTVL.

The chain employs TRBV9 and TRBJ1-1; perhaps TRBD1 as D (5 bases). The ends were cut back, 0 bases at V and 0 bases at J, with 6 bases in the middle. The CDR3 runs 14 residues. Germline lookup yields CDR1 SGDLS and CDR2 YYNGEE. CDR3 nucleotide sequence: TGTGCCAGCAGCGTAGGGGGCATGAACACTGAAGCTTTCTTT. Residues: CASSVGGMNTEAFF. The full variable domain, rest sourced from reference TRBV9 and TRBJ1-1, is DSGVTQTPKHLITATGQRVTLRCSPRSGDLSVYWYQQSLDQGLQFLIQYYNGEERAKGNILERFSAQQFPDLHSELNLSSLELGDSALYFCASSVGGMNTEAFFGQGTRLTVV.

The CDR3 region has the DNA TGTGCCAGCAGTTGGTCTAGCACAGATACGCAGTATTTT. It codes for CASSWSSTDTQYF. The chain is built from TRBV27 and TRBJ2-3; D not certain. CDR3 length: 13 amino acids. Germline CDR1 reads MNHEY; CDR2 reads SMNVEV (reference sequence). The ends were cut back, 4 bases at V and 0 bases at J, with 5 bases in the middle.

As DNA, the CDR3 is TGTGCCAGCAGTTTATCTCAGTTTAGGTACGAGCAGTACTTC. Protein sequence: CASSLSQFRYEQYF. This rearrangement joins TRBV27 to TRBJ2-7; D call uncertain. In germline, CDR1 is MNHEY, CDR2 SMNVEV (reference sequence). The CDR3 runs 14 residues. The V and J ends lost 0 bases and 4 bases respectively, with 10 bases between them.

The chain has TRBV2 and TRBJ2-7, with 8 bases that match TRBD1. J was trimmed by 4 bases and V by 6 bases; bases with no gene match: 14. The CDR3 has 16 residues. Germline V gives CDR1 SNHLY, CDR2 FYNNEI. The CDR3, as DNA: TGTGCCAGCAGGCCGGGACAGGCAATAAGGGGATACGAGCAGTACTTC. Its translation: CASRPGQAIRGYEQYF.

By sample fraction, this clone is medium-sized. V gene TRBV4-3 combines with J gene TRBJ2-6; tentatively, D is TRBD1 (5 bases). Per the germline V gene, CDR1 is LGHNA and CDR2 is YSLEER. The V and J ends lost 0 bases and 4 bases respectively, with 10 bases between them. The CDR3 sequence is 16 residues long. The CDR3 coding sequence is TGCGCCAGCAGCCAAGAAATTCAGGGAGGGGCCAACGTCCTGACTTTC. It is translated as CASSQEIQGGANVLTF.

This clone was counted a few times. In DNA form, the CDR3 reads TGTGCCAGTAGCTTCGGACCGGCCTATGGCTACACCTTC. Residues: CASSFGPAYGYTF. The gene calls are TRBV19 and TRBJ1-2; D is unclear. CDR1 LNHDA and CDR2 SQIVND come from the germline V gene (reference sequence). The CDR3 runs to 13 residues. Trimming pared 6 bases from V and 4 bases from J, leaving 12 bases between.

This sequence joins TRBV5-6 and TRBJ1-6, with D uncertain. Germline CDR1 reads SGHDT; CDR2 reads YYEEEE. V was shortened by 4 bases and J by 7 bases, with 15 bases between the two germline ends. This CDR3 spans 15 amino acids. As DNA, the CDR3 is TGTGCCAGCAGCCCATCCTGGTCTGAGAATTCACCCCTCCACTTT. Its protein product is CASSPSWSENSPLHF.

The chain carries TRBV13 and TRBJ2-1; D not resolved. Between the trimmed V and J ends, which lost 10 bases and 9 bases, there was a span of 13 bases. CDR1 PRHDT and CDR2 FYEKMQ come from the germline V gene (reference sequence). The CDR3 extends over 11 amino acids. The CDR3 loop reads CATNDRGEQFF. CDR3 bases: TGTGCCACCAACGATCGAGGTGAGCAGTTCTTC.

The chain carries TRBV13 and TRBJ1-2; no firm D call. V was shortened by 5 bases and J by 8 bases, with 9 bases between the two germline ends. The CDR3 length is 11 residues. From germline, CDR1 is PRHDT and CDR2 FYEKMQ (reference sequence). The chain's CDR3 is CASSDPRGYTF. In nucleotides, the CDR3 is TGTGCCAGCAGCGACCCGAGGGGCTACACCTTC.

As regards this clone: A junction end diverges from the germline sequence, so it may reflect a read error. V usage is TRBV4-1 and J usage is TRBJ2-7; D might be TRBD1 (6 bases). CDR3 size: 18 residues. Germline CDR1 MGHRA, CDR2 YSYEKL. CDR3 DNA: TGCGCCAGCAGTCAAGCTGCTACCGGGACACCAAGTCCCTACGAGCAGTACTTC. It encodes CASSQAATGTPSPYEQYF.

V and J are TRBV30 and TRBJ1-1, with TRBD1 matching 7 bases. With 3 bases clipped from V and 3 bases from J, the junction kept 7 bases outside the gene matches. The CDR3 totals 14 residues. Germline loops: CDR1 GTSNPN, CDR2 SVGIG (reference sequence). The CDR3 DNA reads as TGTGCCTGGAGCGGGACAGCACACCACACTGAAGCTTTCTTT. It specifies CAWSGTAHHTEAFF.

The V and J genes are TRBV27 and TRBJ1-5; 7 bases map to TRBD1. After removal of 5 bases from V and 2 bases from J, the junction contained 15 bases not matched to a gene. CDR3 length: 18 residues. Germline CDR1 MNHEY, CDR2 SMNVEV (reference sequence). Written as DNA, the CDR3 is TGTGCCAGCAGTCCTAGGGAGGGGGCCGCTTGGGGCAATCAGCCCCAGCATTTT. Its translation: CASSPREGAAWGNQPQHF.

J is TRBJ2-7 and V is TRBV11-2; TRBD1 might be the D (5 bases). Germline V CDR1 and CDR2: SGHAT, FQNNGV. The CDR3 totals 13 residues. The V and J ends lost 1 base and 6 bases respectively, with 10 bases between them. DNA of the CDR3: TGTGCCAGCAGCTTAGGGGGCCTGCGCGAGCAGTACTTC. Translated: CASSLGGLREQYF.

J is TRBJ1-2 and V is TRBV4-3; 7 bases are shared with TRBD1. The J segment lost 4 bases and the V segment lost 1 base, leaving 9 bases of the junction unmatched. This CDR3 contains 16 residues. Germline assignment: CDR1 LGHNA and CDR2 YSLEER. Here the CDR3 reads CASSQVTGEVVYGYTF. CDR3 bases: TGCGCCAGCAGCCAAGTAACAGGGGAGGTAGTCTATGGCTACACCTTC.

As to this clone: The junction shows a germline mismatch at one end, possibly a read error. V is TRBV7-2 and J is TRBJ2-1; 11 nucleotides match TRBD2. CDR3 length: 14 amino acids. Germline lookup yields CDR1 SGHTA and CDR2 FQGNSA. For the CDR3, the DNA is TGTGCCAGCAGCGTAGCGGGGGGGCCGGGTGAGCAGTTCTTC. Translation: CASSVAGGPGEQFF.

The chain couples TRBV29-1 to TRBJ2-7; the D gene is possibly TRBD1 (6 bases). With 6 bases removed from V and 4 bases from J, the gap between germline ends came to 28 bases. The germline CDR1 and CDR2 sequences are SQVTM and ANQGSEA. The CDR3 covers 17 residues. The CDR3 sequence is CSVNMARDSGQTYEQYF. The CDR3 coding sequence is TGCAGCGTCAACATGGCCCGGGATTCTGGACAGACTTACGAGCAGTACTTC.

The chain joins TRBV4-1 to TRBJ2-1; 16 nucleotides line up with TRBD2. Germline V gives CDR1 MGHRA, CDR2 YSYEKL. The CDR3 loop spans 17 amino acids. V shed 0 bases, J shed 8 bases, and the junction held 4 bases outside the gene matches. The CDR3 here is CASSQEPGLAGGYEQFF. The CDR3, as DNA: TGCGCCAGCAGCCAAGAACCGGGACTAGCGGGGGGGTATGAGCAGTTCTTC.

The gene calls are TRBV7-8 and TRBJ1-2; D gene ambiguous. V lost 3 bases and J 8 bases, leaving 7 bases between the germline ends. There are 11 residues in the CDR3. Germline loops: CDR1 SGHVS, CDR2 FQNEAQ. The CDR3 DNA sequence: TGTGCCAGCAGCTTCGGCCGCGGCTACACCTTC. Translating gives CASSFGRGYTF.

This clone was observed a single time. V is TRBV5-1 and J is TRBJ1-4; a possible D gene is TRBD1 (5 bases). V gave up 0 bases and J gave up 8 bases, with 11 bases separating them. This CDR3 region has 14 residues. Looked up from germline, CDR1 is SGHRS and CDR2 is YFSETQ. In DNA, the CDR3 is TGCGCCAGCAGCTTGGCAAGCAGGGAAGAAAAACTGTTTTTT. Protein: CASSLASREEKLFF.

This chain uses TRBV11-2 with TRBJ2-7; 7 nucleotides agree with TRBD2. Unmatched junction bases numbered 10, after V lost 5 bases and J lost 0 bases. This CDR3 spans 16 amino acids. Germline V gene data show CDR1 as SGHAT and CDR2 as FQNNGV. CDR3 in amino acids: CASSGARGGNSYEQYF. The CDR3 DNA is TGTGCCAGCAGCGGGGCGCGCGGGGGAAACTCCTACGAGCAGTACTTC.

The chain uses TRBV27 and TRBJ2-7; perhaps TRBD1 as D (5 bases). V dropped 8 bases and J dropped 2 bases, with 16 bases sitting between them. CDR1 and CDR2 (germline): MNHEY, SMNVEV (reference sequence). The CDR3 loop spans 14 amino acids. The CDR3 coding sequence is TGTGCCAGCCAAGGACCCTTGGGGCCCTACGAGCAGTACTTC. Its protein is CASQGPLGPYEQYF.

V is TRBV27 and J is TRBJ2-5, with 8 bases aligning to TRBD2. Germline trimming cut 8 bases from V and 1 base from J; bases unmatched to any gene: 12. CDR3 size: 16 residues. From germline, CDR1 is MNHEY and CDR2 SMNVEV (reference sequence). The CDR3 coding sequence is TGTGCCAGCCTTCCGTATTGGCGGGGGGCCCAAGAGACCCAGTACTTC. It specifies CASLPYWRGAQETQYF.